Listed below are T cell receptor beta chains from one sample, sequenced in a study of T-cell reconstitution after alpha-beta-depleted transplantation in children. One entry per CDR3 protein, called by TCRdb with MiXCR from the PCR reads. The repertoire includes 500,000 to 600,000 distinct CDR3 sequences, approximately 20% of them detected once, and more than 2.5% sits in the top ten. This material consisted of PBMCs from the stem cell graft donor, taken from the stem cell graft. The receptors originated from a human donor who donated a stem cell graft to a child with acute lymphoblastic leukemia. Each CDR3 is given with its conserved first and last residue. The D gene is left open where the match is weak. Part of the rows lack a size; the others show once, few, many or a class for expanded clones.

abundance: .
v_gene: TRBV12-3/TRBV12-4
d_gene: TRBD2
j_gene: TRBJ2-1
len: 16
CDR3aa: CASSRPRTRANNEQFF
CDR3nt: TGTGCCAGCAGTAGACCAAGGACTAGAGCCAACAATGAGCAGTTCTTC

abundance: .
v_gene: TRBV6-5
d_gene: TRBD1
j_gene: TRBJ1-5
len: 14
CDR3aa: CASSYRTGNQPQHF
CDR3nt: TGTGCCAGCAGTTACCGGACAGGGAATCAGCCCCAGCATTTT

abundance: few
v_gene: TRBV7-2
d_gene: TRBD1
j_gene: TRBJ2-1
len: 15
CDR3aa: CASSYRTGYYNEQFF
CDR3nt: TGTGCCAGCAGCTATCGGACAGGTTACTACAATGAGCAGTTCTTC

abundance: .
v_gene: TRBV27
d_gene: .
j_gene: TRBJ2-7
len: 14
CDR3aa: CASSLQAAHFEQYF
CDR3nt: TGTGCCAGCAGTTTACAGGCAGCCCACTTCGAGCAGTACTTC

abundance: .
v_gene: TRBV25-1
d_gene: .
j_gene: TRBJ1-1
len: 14
CDR3aa: CASSEFKQASEAFF
CDR3nt: TGTGCCAGCAGTGAATTTAAGCAGGCTTCTGAAGCTTTCTTT

abundance: .
v_gene: TRBV5-1
d_gene: .
j_gene: TRBJ1-1
len: 18
CDR3aa: CASSLASGYPAARTEAFF
CDR3nt: TGCGCCAGCAGCTTGGCCAGCGGGTATCCGGCGGCCCGCACTGAAGCTTTCTTT

abundance: few
v_gene: TRBV28
d_gene: .
j_gene: TRBJ1-2
len: 14
CDR3aa: CASSLEAVRFGYTF
CDR3nt: TGTGCCAGCAGTTTAGAGGCGGTGAGGTTCGGCTACACCTTC

abundance: many
v_gene: TRBV7-8
d_gene: .
j_gene: TRBJ2-5
len: 15
CDR3aa: CASSILQVYQETQYF
CDR3nt: TGTGCCAGCAGCATACTACAGGTTTACCAAGAGACCCAGTACTTC

abundance: .
v_gene: TRBV25-1
d_gene: TRBD1
j_gene: TRBJ1-3
len: 16
CDR3aa: CASSDLTGSRGNTIYF
CDR3nt: TGTGCCAGCAGTGATTTGACAGGGTCGAGAGGAAACACCATATATTTT

abundance: few
v_gene: TRBV24-1
d_gene: .
j_gene: TRBJ2-2
len: 15
CDR3aa: CATSETGTNTGELFF
CDR3nt: TGTGCCACCAGTGAGACCGGTACGAACACCGGGGAGCTGTTTTTT

abundance: .
v_gene: TRBV20-1
d_gene: TRBD1
j_gene: TRBJ2-4
len: 16
CDR3aa: CSAYRTGDGAKNIQYF
CDR3nt: TGCAGTGCTTACCGGACAGGGGACGGTGCCAAAAACATTCAGTACTTC

abundance: .
v_gene: TRBV6-5
d_gene: .
j_gene: TRBJ1-6
len: 15
CDR3aa: CASTSRGSYNSPLHF
CDR3nt: TGTGCCAGCACTTCCAGAGGCTCCTATAATTCCCCCCTCCACTTT

abundance: .
v_gene: TRBV6-6
d_gene: .
j_gene: TRBJ1-5
len: 12
CDR3aa: CASQGYAQPQHF
CDR3nt: TGTGCCAGCCAGGGGTACGCTCAGCCCCAGCATTTT

abundance: .
v_gene: TRBV12-3/TRBV12-4
d_gene: TRBD2
j_gene: TRBJ2-1
len: 16
CDR3aa: CASSLPLAGGDNEQFF
CDR3nt: TGTGCCAGCAGTTTACCACTAGCGGGAGGGGATAATGAGCAGTTCTTC

abundance: .
v_gene: TRBV9
d_gene: TRBD2
j_gene: TRBJ2-1
len: 14
CDR3aa: CASSERDYYNEQFF
CDR3nt: TGTGCCAGCAGCGAACGGGACTACTACAATGAGCAGTTCTTC

abundance: .
v_gene: TRBV30
d_gene: TRBD1
j_gene: TRBJ1-5
len: 14
CDR3aa: CAWSRQGGNQPQHF
CDR3nt: TGTGCCTGGAGTCGACAGGGCGGCAATCAGCCCCAGCATTTT

abundance: few
v_gene: TRBV7-3
d_gene: .
j_gene: TRBJ2-1
len: 16
CDR3aa: CASSLDLGMGYNEQFF
CDR3nt: TGTGCCAGCAGCTTAGATCTGGGGATGGGCTACAATGAGCAGTTCTTC

abundance: many
v_gene: TRBV20-1
d_gene: TRBD1
j_gene: TRBJ2-1
len: 12
CDR3aa: CSAGQGNNEQFF
CDR3nt: TGCAGTGCTGGACAGGGGAACAATGAGCAGTTCTTC

abundance: .
v_gene: TRBV20-1
d_gene: .
j_gene: TRBJ2-7
len: 16
CDR3aa: CSARDGWRDSSYEQYF
CDR3nt: TGCAGTGCTAGAGATGGTTGGCGGGATTCCTCCTACGAGCAGTACTTC

abundance: .
v_gene: TRBV5-8
d_gene: .
j_gene: TRBJ1-5
len: 11
CDR3aa: CASSFQQPQHF
CDR3nt: TGTGCCAGCAGCTTTCAGCAGCCCCAGCATTTT

abundance: few
v_gene: TRBV7-9
d_gene: .
j_gene: TRBJ2-7
len: 15
CDR3aa: CASSLEIQPWVEQYF
CDR3nt: TGTGCCAGCAGCTTAGAAATCCAGCCTTGGGTCGAGCAGTACTTC

abundance: few
v_gene: TRBV5-1
d_gene: TRBD2
j_gene: TRBJ2-5
len: 20
CDR3aa: CASSLAGPSGGSTGQETQYF
CDR3nt: TGCGCCAGCAGCTTGGCCGGTCCTAGCGGGGGCTCAACCGGCCAAGAGACCCAGTACTTC

abundance: .
v_gene: TRBV6-1
d_gene: .
j_gene: TRBJ2-1
len: 16
CDR3aa: CASRSELGGGPHEQFF
CDR3nt: TGTGCCAGCAGGTCCGAACTAGGGGGAGGGCCCCATGAGCAGTTCTTC

abundance: .
v_gene: TRBV6-1
d_gene: .
j_gene: TRBJ2-1
len: 15
CDR3aa: CASSVPRGTYNEQFF
CDR3nt: TGTGCCAGCAGCGTACCAAGAGGTACCTACAATGAGCAGTTCTTC

abundance: .
v_gene: TRBV11-1
d_gene: TRBD2
j_gene: TRBJ2-7
len: 15
CDR3aa: CASSPGLAGAHEQYF
CDR3nt: TGTGCCAGCAGCCCGGGACTAGCGGGAGCCCACGAGCAGTACTTC

abundance: many
v_gene: TRBV11-2
d_gene: TRBD2
j_gene: TRBJ2-7
len: 13
CDR3aa: CASSSSGGYEQYF
CDR3nt: TGTGCCAGCAGTTCTAGCGGCGGATACGAGCAGTACTTC

abundance: few
v_gene: TRBV29-1
d_gene: TRBD2
j_gene: TRBJ2-1
len: 18
CDR3aa: CSVEDNFTSGTYYNEQFF
CDR3nt: TGCAGCGTTGAAGATAACTTCACTAGCGGGACCTACTACAATGAGCAGTTCTTC

abundance: few
v_gene: TRBV9
d_gene: TRBD1
j_gene: TRBJ1-3
len: 17
CDR3aa: CASSVAGTGFYGNTIYF
CDR3nt: TGTGCCAGCAGCGTTGCCGGGACAGGGTTTTACGGAAACACCATATATTTT

abundance: .
v_gene: TRBV5-1
d_gene: .
j_gene: TRBJ1-1
len: 14
CDR3aa: CASSLARTDPEAFF
CDR3nt: TGCGCCAGCAGCTTGGCCCGGACAGACCCTGAAGCTTTCTTT

abundance: .
v_gene: TRBV20-1
d_gene: .
j_gene: TRBJ2-1
len: 15
CDR3aa: CSAGLRAVPYNEQFF
CDR3nt: TGCAGTGCTGGCCTTCGAGCGGTTCCCTACAATGAGCAGTTCTTC

abundance: .
v_gene: TRBV7-8
d_gene: .
j_gene: TRBJ2-3
len: 16
CDR3aa: CASSLNFGPRNHTQYF
CDR3nt: TGTGCCAGCAGCTTAAACTTCGGACCACGCAACCATACGCAGTATTTT

abundance: many
v_gene: TRBV4-1
d_gene: TRBD1
j_gene: TRBJ2-7
len: 14
CDR3aa: CASSPRDRLYEQYF
CDR3nt: TGCGCCAGCAGCCCCCGGGACAGGCTCTACGAGCAGTACTTC

abundance: few
v_gene: TRBV5-1
d_gene: TRBD1
j_gene: TRBJ1-1
len: 15
CDR3aa: CASRQQTGGYLRAFF
CDR3nt: TGCGCCAGCAGACAACAGACAGGGGGCTACCTTAGGGCTTTCTTT

abundance: few
v_gene: TRBV6-1
d_gene: .
j_gene: TRBJ2-1
len: 13
CDR3aa: CASRGGGLNEQFF
CDR3nt: TGTGCCAGCAGAGGAGGCGGCCTCAATGAGCAGTTCTTC

abundance: few
v_gene: TRBV5-1
d_gene: .
j_gene: TRBJ2-1
len: 16
CDR3aa: CASSLGLGGPYNEQFF
CDR3nt: TGCGCCAGCAGCTTGGGACTAGGGGGCCCCTACAATGAGCAGTTCTTC

abundance: .
v_gene: TRBV5-1
d_gene: TRBD2
j_gene: TRBJ2-1
len: 17
CDR3aa: CASSSGLAELIYNEQFF
CDR3nt: TGCGCCAGCAGCTCCGGACTAGCGGAGCTAATCTACAATGAGCAGTTCTTC

abundance: few
v_gene: TRBV5-1
d_gene: .
j_gene: TRBJ1-1
len: 14
CDR3aa: CASSSEVPNTEAFF
CDR3nt: TGCGCCAGCAGCTCAGAAGTCCCGAACACTGAAGCTTTCTTT

abundance: .
v_gene: TRBV10-2
d_gene: TRBD2
j_gene: TRBJ2-2
len: 15
CDR3aa: CASSELGTSGRELFF
CDR3nt: TGCGCCAGCAGTGAGTTAGGGACTAGCGGGCGGGAGCTGTTTTTT

abundance: many
v_gene: TRBV11-2
d_gene: TRBD2
j_gene: TRBJ2-2
len: 16
CDR3aa: CASSLGTSGNTGELFF
CDR3nt: TGTGCCAGCAGCTTAGGAACTAGCGGAAACACCGGGGAGCTGTTTTTT

abundance: few
v_gene: TRBV10-3
d_gene: TRBD1
j_gene: TRBJ2-7
len: 14
CDR3aa: CAMQMGQGPYEQYF
CDR3nt: TGTGCCATGCAGATGGGACAGGGGCCCTACGAGCAGTACTTC

abundance: few
v_gene: TRBV10-3
d_gene: TRBD2
j_gene: TRBJ2-1
len: 15
CDR3aa: CAISESQRERNEQFF
CDR3nt: TGTGCCATCAGTGAGTCCCAGCGGGAACGAAATGAGCAGTTCTTC

abundance: few
v_gene: TRBV9
d_gene: TRBD1
j_gene: TRBJ2-1
len: 14
CDR3aa: CASSDRDSDNEQFF
CDR3nt: TGTGCCAGCAGCGACCGGGACAGCGACAATGAGCAGTTCTTC

abundance: .
v_gene: TRBV4-1
d_gene: .
j_gene: TRBJ1-1
len: 14
CDR3aa: CASSQGEGNTEAFF
CDR3nt: TGCGCCAGCAGCCAAGGGGAAGGGAACACTGAAGCTTTCTTT

abundance: few
v_gene: TRBV20-1
d_gene: TRBD2
j_gene: TRBJ2-4
len: 15
CDR3aa: CSAQRENIAKNIQYF
CDR3nt: TGCAGTGCTCAGCGGGAGAATATAGCCAAAAACATTCAGTACTTC

abundance: .
v_gene: TRBV4-1
d_gene: TRBD1
j_gene: TRBJ1-1
len: 15
CDR3aa: CASSPTDRGNTEAFF
CDR3nt: TGCGCCAGCAGCCCCACGGACAGGGGGAACACTGAAGCTTTCTTT

abundance: .
v_gene: TRBV2
d_gene: TRBD1
j_gene: TRBJ2-4
len: 14
CDR3aa: CASIPGQGKNIQYF
CDR3nt: TGTGCCAGCATTCCGGGACAGGGAAAAAACATTCAGTACTTC

abundance: .
v_gene: TRBV24-1
d_gene: TRBD1
j_gene: TRBJ1-2
len: 15
CDR3aa: CATSDETGTGVGYTF
CDR3nt: TGTGCCACCAGTGACGAAACCGGGACAGGGGTTGGCTACACCTTC